The 29 T cell receptor beta chains presented below share a single source sample, sequenced in a study of blood T cell repertoires in COVID-19. The protocol was immunoSEQ multiplex PCR, while the TCRdb copy is restricted to in-frame clones and leaves out a portion. In the table there are 400,000 to 550,000 clones, roughly 90% of which are singletons. The sequenced material came from peripheral blood. The receptor source for this set is a woman under 40 with acute or convalescent COVID-19.

The genes are TRBV7-9 and TRBJ2-7, with TRBD2 identical over 13 bases. Trimming cost V 5 bases and J 5 bases; bases outside gene matches: 3. The CDR3 sequence is 14 residues long. The V gene's germline CDR1 is SEHNR and CDR2 FQNEAQ (reference sequence). The CDR3 region is CASSLLAGGHEQYF. Written as DNA, the CDR3 is TGTGCCAGCAGCCTACTAGCGGGGGGGCACGAGCAGTACTTC.

The V gene is TRBV18, the J gene TRBJ2-3, with TRBD2 identical over 14 bases. From germline, CDR1 is KGHSH and CDR2 LQKENI. The CDR3 consists of 17 residues. The V gene end was trimmed by 2 bases and the J gene end by 2 bases; junction bases not matched to a gene: 3. CDR3 nucleotide sequence: TGTGCCAGCTCACCAGAGACTAGCGGGGGGGACACAGATACGCAGTATTTT. This translates into CASSPETSGGDTDTQYF. Looking up the rest from reference TRBV18 and TRBJ2-3 gives the full variable domain: NAGVMQNPRHLVRRRGQEARLRCSPMKGHSHVYWYRQLPEEGLKFMVYLQKENIIDESGMPKERFSAEFPKEGPSILRIQQVVRGDSAAYFCASSPETSGGDTDTQYFGPGTRLTVL.

CDR3 sequence reads: CASSPGRGNTEAFF. Written as DNA, the CDR3 is TGTGCCAGCAGCCCCGGACGGGGGAACACTGAAGCTTTCTTT. The chain is built from TRBV7-2 and TRBJ1-1; D gene unclear. Germline values: CDR1 SGHTA, CDR2 FQGNSA. V was shortened by 5 bases and J by 1 base, with 11 bases between the two germline ends. The CDR3 sequence is 14 residues long.

The J gene is TRBJ2-7, the V gene TRBV7-9, with 9 bases fitting TRBD1. V lost 5 bases and J lost 5; bases outside the gene matches: 13. CDR1 is SEHNR and CDR2 is FQNEAQ in the germline V gene (reference sequence). The CDR3 extends over 16 amino acids. CDR3 loop: CASSRDPGQGRHEQYF. For the CDR3, the DNA is TGTGCCAGCAGCCGAGACCCCGGACAGGGGCGACACGAGCAGTACTTC. The full variable domain, in which reference TRBV7-9 and TRBJ2-7 provide the parts outside the CDR3, is DTGVSQNPRHKITKRGQNVTFRCDPISEHNRLYWYRQTLGQGPEFLTYFQNEAQLEKSRLLSDRFSAERPKGSFSTLEIQRTEQGDSAMYLCASSRDPGQGRHEQYFGPGTRLTVT.

V gene TRBV3-1 (or the pseudogene TRBV3-2) combines with J gene TRBJ2-2, with no clear D. The CDR3 sequence is 15 residues long. The germline V gene has CDR1 LGHDT and CDR2 YNNKEL (reference sequence). Between the trimmed V and J ends, which lost 1 base and 3 bases, there was a span of 9 bases. CDR3 sequence: CASSQGGSDTGELFF. In nucleotides, the CDR3 is TGTGCCAGCAGCCAAGGAGGATCGGACACCGGGGAGCTGTTTTTT.

V and J are TRBV6-1 and TRBJ2-2; D is ambiguous. Trimming took off 0 bases at V and 8 bases at J, with 10 bases between the two ends. CDR3 length equals 14 residues. CDR1 and CDR2 from the germline V gene are MNHNS and SASEGT. The CDR3: CASSEALLTGELFF. The CDR3 DNA sequence: TGTGCCAGCAGTGAAGCGCTTCTTACTGGGGAGCTGTTTTTT.

The chain's CDR3 is CASSLGRELEPGYTF. CDR3 coding DNA: TGTGCCAGCAGCTTAGGTCGTGAGCTCGAACCCGGCTACACCTTC. The rearrangement joins TRBV7-9 to TRBJ1-2; D unresolved. V was shortened by 1 base and J by 8 bases, with 17 bases between the two germline ends. CDR1 is SEHNR and CDR2 is FQNEAQ in the germline V gene (reference sequence). There are 15 residues in the CDR3.

The chain couples TRBV5-8 to TRBJ2-1; tentatively, D is TRBD2 (5 bases). V lost 1 base, J lost 0 bases, and 11 bases lay in between. This CDR3 contains 16 residues. The V gene's germline CDR1 is SGHTS and CDR2 YDEGEE. The CDR3 DNA reads as TGTGCCAGCAGCTTGTTTTGGGAGAGCTCCTACAATGAGCAGTTCTTC. Its translation is CASSLFWESSYNEQFF.

This clone was detected only once. The chain links TRBV19 to TRBJ2-1; 11 nucleotides line up with TRBD2. Germline V gene data show CDR1 as LNHDA and CDR2 as SQIVND (reference sequence). The CDR3 is 16 amino acids. Trimming took 2 bases from V and 4 from J; bases not matched to a gene: 4. CDR3 protein: CASSIPGLAGYNEQFF. The CDR3 bases are TGTGCCAGTAGTATACCCGGACTAGCGGGTTACAATGAGCAGTTCTTC.

DNA for the CDR3: TGCGCCAGCAGCTTGTATATAGCGGGGGGCACAGATACGCAGTATTTT. Its protein product is CASSLYIAGGTDTQYF. The chain couples TRBV5-1 to TRBJ2-3; TRBD2 aligns across 9 bases. The CDR3 loop spans 16 amino acids. Trimming removed 1 base from V and 1 base from J; junction bases left unmatched: 4. Germline CDR1 and CDR2: SGHRS and YFSETQ. The whole variable domain, remainder taken from reference TRBV5-1 and TRBJ2-3, is KAGVTQTPRYLIKTRGQQVTLSCSPISGHRSVSWYQQTPGQGLQFLFEYFSETQRNKGNFPGRFSGRQFSNSRSEMNVSTLELGDSALYLCASSLYIAGGTDTQYFGPGTRLTVL.

The chain employs TRBV7-8 and TRBJ2-1; the D gene is possibly TRBD2 (6 bases). The CDR3 is made up of 13 amino acids. Germline CDR1 reads SGHVS; CDR2 reads FQNEAQ. V lost 4 bases to trimming and J lost 7 bases, with 11 bases between them. The CDR3 DNA is TGTGCCAGCAGCTCGCGGGGCCCTAATGAGCAGTTCTTC. This gives the protein CASSSRGPNEQFF.

This rearrangement joins TRBV3-1 (or the pseudogene TRBV3-2) to TRBJ1-3; no reliable D call. The CDR3 length is 13 residues. Trimming left V 3 bases short and J 3 bases short, with 6 bases between. The germline CDR1 and CDR2 sequences are LGHDT and YNNKEL (reference sequence). For the CDR3, the DNA is TGTGCCAGCAGCCAGGCCATTGGAAACACCATATATTTT. It encodes CASSQAIGNTIYF.

The V gene is TRBV2, the J gene TRBJ1-2; 12 positions agree with TRBD1. Germline CDR1 and CDR2: SNHLY and FYNNEI. V was clipped by 5 bases and J by 3 bases; unmatched bases: 4. The CDR3 covers 15 residues. CDR3 sequence: CASSRGTGGDYGYTF. The CDR3 DNA sequence: TGTGCCAGCAGTCGCGGGACAGGGGGCGACTATGGCTACACCTTC. The full variable domain, rest sourced from reference TRBV2 and TRBJ1-2, is EPEVTQTPSHQVTQMGQEVILRCVPISNHLYFYWYRQILGQKVEFLVSFYNNEISEKSEIFDDQFSVERPDGSNFTLKIRSTKLEDSAMYFCASSRGTGGDYGYTFGSGTRLTVV.

The rearrangement joins TRBV28 to TRBJ1-5, with 7 bases aligning to TRBD1. Trimming took 4 bases from V and 2 from J; bases not matched to a gene: 11. There are 17 residues in the CDR3. The germline V gene has CDR1 MDHEN and CDR2 SYDVKM. The CDR3 sequence is CASSWRQGSIGNQPQHF. In DNA, the CDR3 is TGTGCCAGCAGTTGGAGACAGGGCTCTATCGGCAATCAGCCCCAGCATTTT.

This chain connects TRBV7-8 to TRBJ1-5; D is perhaps TRBD1 (5 bases). Germline V CDR1 and CDR2: SGHVS, FQNEAQ. V shed 3 bases and J shed 3 bases, with 12 bases lying between them. The CDR3 extends over 15 amino acids. For the CDR3, the DNA is TGTGCCAGCAGCTTGGGCGGGGGTGACAATCAGCCCCAGCATTTT. Amino acids: CASSLGGGDNQPQHF.

As regards this clone: The same CDR3 arises from other DNA sequences in this sample as well. The CDR3 is CASSLFRGTEAFF. CDR3 DNA: TGTGCCAGCAGTTTGTTCAGGGGCACTGAAGCTTTCTTT. The chain couples TRBV27 to TRBJ1-1, with TRBD1 as a possible D gene (6 bases). This CDR3 spans 13 amino acids. The germline V gene has CDR1 MNHEY and CDR2 SMNVEV (reference sequence). The ends were cut back, 3 bases at V and 4 bases at J, with 9 bases in the middle.

This rearrangement joins TRBV7-6 to TRBJ2-7; 7 nucleotides match TRBD1. This CDR3 has 15 residues. The V and J ends lost 5 bases and 3 bases, in that order; junction bases with no gene match: 10. CDR1 is SGHVS and CDR2 is FNYEAQ in the germline V gene. The CDR3 sequence is CASSLRADRFYEQYF. CDR3 sequence (DNA): TGTGCCAGCAGCCTTAGGGCGGACAGGTTCTACGAGCAGTACTTC.

J is TRBJ2-1 and V is TRBV12-3 or TRBV12-4, with D perhaps matching TRBD2 (7 bases). Trimming pared 7 bases from V and 2 bases from J, leaving 9 bases between. The CDR3 has 13 amino acids. The DNA of the CDR3 is TGTGCCAGCATGCGGGGGCCCTACAATGAGCAGTTCTTC. Translating gives CASMRGPYNEQFF.

The chain uses TRBV11-1 and TRBJ2-5, with a weak D call TRBD1 (6 bases). The V gene's germline CDR1 is SGHAT and CDR2 FQDESV (reference sequence). Trimming removed 5 bases at V and 2 bases at J, with 15 bases between. The CDR3 loop spans 15 amino acids. The CDR3 DNA reads TGTGCCAGCAGCGTACAGGGTAGTCGGCAAGAGACCCAGTACTTC. Its translation: CASSVQGSRQETQYF.

This clone came up a few times. CDR3 in amino acids: CASNSGLNTGELFF. Written as DNA, the CDR3 is TGTGCCAGCAATAGCGGGCTGAACACCGGGGAGCTGTTTTTT. The rearrangement uses TRBV7-2 and TRBJ2-2; 7 bases line up with TRBD2. The CDR3 loop spans 14 amino acids. With 7 bases clipped from V and 1 base from J, the junction kept 3 bases outside the gene matches. Germline CDR1 is SGHTA and CDR2 is FQGNSA.

This clone has just one count. This chain connects TRBV5-1 to TRBJ2-3, with a possible D match to TRBD2 (5 bases). The V end lost 2 bases, the J end lost 4 bases, and 14 bases lay between the germline ends. The CDR3 spans 15 residues. In germline, CDR1 is SGHRS, CDR2 YFSETQ. This chain's CDR3 is CASSLSGIRADTQYF. CDR3 bases: TGCGCCAGCAGCTTATCGGGGATCCGCGCAGATACGCAGTATTTT.

This chain links TRBV19 with TRBJ1-3; no reliable D call. V lost 5 bases to trimming and J lost 4 bases, with 9 bases between them. Germline assignment: CDR1 LNHDA and CDR2 SQIVND (reference sequence). This CDR3 has 13 amino acids. The DNA of the CDR3 is TGTGCCAGTAGTGCCGAGGCGGGAAACACCATATATTTT. Its translation: CASSAEAGNTIYF.

This chain links TRBV18 with TRBJ1-3; tentatively, D is TRBD1 (5 bases). In germline, CDR1 is KGHSH, CDR2 LQKENI. This CDR3 spans 16 amino acids. Deletions cut 5 bases from V and 0 bases from J, with 14 bases between. The CDR3 DNA reads as TGTGCCAGCTCAAAACCGGGGGAGCCCTCTGGAAACACCATATATTTT. Translation: CASSKPGEPSGNTIYF.

This chain connects TRBV9 to TRBJ2-1, with TRBD2 identical over 7 bases. The J segment lost 1 base and the V segment lost 1 base, leaving 2 bases of the junction unmatched. Germline CDR1 and CDR2: SGDLS and YYNGEE. There are 15 residues in the CDR3. The DNA for the CDR3 is TGTGCCAGCAGCGTAACGGGGGGTTCCTACAATGAGCAGTTCTTC. The encoded protein is CASSVTGGSYNEQFF.

The chain carries TRBV1 and TRBJ2-7; TRBD2, as called in the table, went unchecked against the DNA. TRBV1 is marked as a pseudogene. The CDR3 totals 16 residues. This CDR3 is CTSSQDSETRAYEQYF. CDR3 sequence (DNA): TGCACCAGCAGCCAAGATTCGGAGACGAGGGCCTACGAGCAGTACTTC.

This chain connects TRBV7-8 to TRBJ2-5; TRBD1 is a possible D gene (6 bases). Germline CDR1 SGHVS, CDR2 FQNEAQ. The CDR3 is made up of 16 amino acids. V was shortened by 5 bases and J by 8 bases, with 24 bases between the two germline ends. DNA for the CDR3: TGTGCCAGCAGCGCCTACCCGATGAAGGGGGAAGGAACCCAGTACTTC. Protein sequence: CASSAYPMKGEGTQYF.

This clone was detected only once. The CDR3 nucleotides are TGTGCCAGCAGCCTAACAGGACCCTATAATTCACCCCTCCACTTT. Protein product: CASSLTGPYNSPLHF. The chain carries TRBV6-5 and TRBJ1-6; possible D gene TRBD1, 5 bases. The V end was cut by 6 bases, the J end by 2 bases, with 11 bases between. The germline gives CDR1 MNHEY, CDR2 SVGAGI. This CDR3 comprises 15 residues.

The chain combines TRBV6-6 with TRBJ1-4, with 9 bases matching TRBD1. From germline, CDR1 is MNHNY and CDR2 SVGAGI (reference sequence). V dropped 2 bases and J dropped 7; count of bases not matched to a gene: 2. CDR3 length: 14 amino acids. DNA for the CDR3: TGTGCCAGCAGTTACAGGGACAGGGTTGAAAAACTGTTTTTT. It encodes CASSYRDRVEKLFF.

This clone was counted between two and nine times. V usage is TRBV5-1 and J usage is TRBJ1-4; D possibly corresponds to TRBD1 (5 bases). Germline V gives CDR1 SGHRS, CDR2 YFSETQ. The CDR3 consists of 15 residues. Trimming took 0 bases from V and 8 from J, leaving 14 bases between them. CDR3 DNA sequence: TGCGCCAGCAGCTTGGTTGGGGCGCGGGAGGAAAAACTGTTTTTT. It translates to CASSLVGAREEKLFF.